This T cell receptor (beta chain) was found in a study of cytomegalovirus exposure and HLA in healthy donors. Study-level findings and limits: Within the 100 to 150 validation repertoires, first-cohort TCR clusters tended to co-occur, according to a later analysis.

This clone has just one count. Its antigen is not known. Libraries were prepared by immunoSEQ multiplex PCR; TCRdb keeps only in-frame clonotypes and omits some of them. The sample lists roughly 100,000 clones, around 96% occurring once. With V trimmed by 10 bases and J by 4 bases, 3 bases remained unmatched. Germline V lookup: CDR1 ENHRY, CDR2 SYGVKD. The CDR3 has 13 residues. This rearrangement joins TRBV10-3 to TRBJ2-2, with TRBD2 matching over 10 bases. The specimen was PBMCs. This clonotype was obtained from a woman under 30 in good health and CMV-seronegative. The CDR3 spells CATSGGGTGELFF. In DNA, the CDR3 is TGTGCCACCAGCGGGGGGGGCACCGGGGAGCTGTTTTTT.